This T cell receptor beta chain was identified during a study of cytomegalovirus exposure and HLA in healthy donors. Study outcomes and limitations: As was reported, the HLA-A and HLA-B alleles of most subjects were accurately predicted from TCR beta sequences. Later examination showed HLA-associated TCR beta chains had greater clonal expansion than equally common others.

This CDR3 is 17 amino acids long. CDR1 and CDR2 from the germline V gene are SGHRS and YFSETQ. The V gene end was trimmed by 3 bases and the J gene end by 2 bases; junction bases not matched to a gene: 9. The table lists this clone with a count of one. As yet, its antigen is unknown. Primers: 60 Vbeta forward and 13 Jbeta reverse. Only in-frame clones appear in the TCRdb table, and some are missing; sequencing was by immunoSEQ multiplex PCR. The repertoire holds about 100,000 clones, with approximately 80% as singletons. Sample: PBMCs. The genes are TRBV5-1 and TRBJ2-1; 9 nucleotides line up with TRBD2. The receptor was derived from a woman aged 40-49 years in good health and CMV-seronegative. CDR3 nucleotides: TGCGCCAGCAGCTCTAATCAAGCGGGAGGAACCTACAATGAGCAGTTCTTC. It translates to CASSSNQAGGTYNEQFF. Based on the CDR3 plus reference TRBV5-1 and TRBJ2-1, the full variable domain is KAGVTQTPRYLIKTRGQQVTLSCSPISGHRSVSWYQQTPGQGLQFLFEYFSETQRNKGNFPGRFSGRQFSNSRSEMNVSTLELGDSALYLCASSSNQAGGTYNEQFFGPGTRLTVL.